This TCR beta chain stems from a study of T cell responses to AZD1222 COVID-19 vaccine. The study, taken as a whole, reports: Two AZD1222 doses significantly raised spike-specific TCR breadth and depth over controls. Within unmutated variant regions lay the reported targets of nearly half of spike-specific TCRs. Only a handful of AZD1222 recipients were seropositive at baseline.

The method was immunoSEQ multiplex PCR; TCRdb's version includes in-frame clones alone and lacks a portion of them. The repertoire consists of around 190,000 clones, with around nine tenths occurring once and the leading ten covering approximately 10%. As concerns this clone: Its matching antigen is unknown.

The clonotype comes from an adult who received the AZD1222 COVID-19 vaccine. The sample consisted of peripheral blood, taken 28 days after the second AZD1222 dose.

In DNA form, the CDR3 reads TGTGCCAGCAGCAGAGGTAACTATGGCACAGATACGCAGTATTTT. Amino acid sequence: CASSRGNYGTDTQYF. The genes are TRBV5-4 and TRBJ2-3, with no clear D. Germline V gene data show CDR1 as SGHNT and CDR2 as YYREEE (reference sequence). The CDR3 has 15 residues. The V end lost 4 bases, the J end lost 1 base, and 13 bases lay between the germline ends.